This T cell receptor (beta chain) was sequenced during a study of technical replicates of blood from a few donors (dated by TCRdb to about 2017). Library generation was performed with the immunoSEQ multiplex PCR assay. Sourced from immuneACCESS, this table was stored by TCRdb with only in-frame sequences that have V and J called. A share of the clones is absent; for the studies checked, an unresolved V gene accounts for under half, and the remainder has no known explanation. This sample comprises nearly 80,000 clones, about 92% of them detected only once. About 0.37% of the sample comes from the top ten. From a lookup of the germline V gene, CDR1 and CDR2 are KGHSH and LQKENI. V is clipped by 5 bases and J by 0 bases, and the sequence between their germline boundaries is 7 bases long. Measured from the cysteine to the phenylalanine, the CDR3 is 13 residues long. The DNA shown is the 39-base CDR3, in frame from base 1.

On this clone itself: The antigen this receptor binds is unknown. No base qualities exist here, and no much larger clone lies one base off it.

The source is a human donor in good health. Sequenced: T cells isolated from PBMCs. Recombination joined TRBV18 with TRBJ1-1; the D gene is not confidently resolved. The CDR3 sequence is CASSVALNTEAFF. The nucleotide sequence is TGTGCCAGCTCAGTAGCCTTGAACACTGAAGCTTTCTTT.